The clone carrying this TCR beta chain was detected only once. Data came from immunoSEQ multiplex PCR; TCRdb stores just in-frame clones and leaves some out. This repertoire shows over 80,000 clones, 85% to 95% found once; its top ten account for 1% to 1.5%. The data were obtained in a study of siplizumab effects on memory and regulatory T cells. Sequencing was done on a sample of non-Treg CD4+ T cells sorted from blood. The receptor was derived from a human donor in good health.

CDR3 bases: TGTGCCAGCCCCCCCGGGACAGGCCCCTCTAATGAGCAGTTCTTC. This encodes CASPPGTGPSNEQFF. The gene calls are TRBV28 and TRBJ2-1, with 8 bases aligning to TRBD1. Trimming at V came to 8 bases and at J to 7 bases, leaving 13 bases not matched to a gene. Per germline, CDR1 MDHEN and CDR2 SYDVKM. There are 15 residues in the CDR3.